The clone carrying this T cell receptor (beta chain) was found a few times. The CDR3 covers 11 residues. Trimming cost V 8 bases and J 5 bases, with 11 bases left between them. Per germline, CDR1 DFQATT and CDR2 SNEGSKA (reference sequence). The data originate from a study of blood T cell repertoires in COVID-19. Across the study: The United States, Italy and Spain were the sources of the acute and convalescent COVID-19 samples. PBMCs, B-cell-depleted T cells, or T cells were the source of the cDNA or gDNA that made up the material.

Original processing methods: Quantification of nucleated cells was approximated via reference gene primer amplification. Clones were read by immunoSEQ multiplex PCR, and TCRdb kept only the in-frame ones, dropping some. The D gene and trimming were derived from the DNA, and the V and J assignments and clone size from that table. The sample shows some 300,000 clones, more than 85% of them seen only once. The chain has TRBV20-1 and TRBJ2-3, with D unresolved. Sequencing was done on a sample of peripheral blood. This receptor was obtained from a man aged 70-80 years with acute or convalescent COVID-19. This chain's CDR3 is CSLDMGDTQYF. The CDR3 DNA follows: TGCAGTCTCGACATGGGAGATACGCAGTATTTT.